This is a list of T cell receptor beta chains from one sample in a study of blood T cell repertoires in COVID-19. Data came from immunoSEQ multiplex PCR; TCRdb stores just in-frame clones and leaves some out. The sample contains 250,000 to 300,000 clones, approximately 82% of which appear only once. The source material was peripheral blood. Source of these receptors: a man aged 55-75 years who had recovered from COVID-19. Both conserved end residues are part of each CDR3. The D gene is left open where the match is weak. The size of a clone is reported for some rows only, either as once, few or many, or as a class for expanded clones.

d_gene: TRBD1; j_gene: TRBJ1-5; abundance: NA; v_gene: TRBV18; CDR3aa: CASSPQTGNQPQHF; CDR3nt: TGTGCCAGCTCACCCCAGACAGGGAATCAGCCCCAGCATTTT
d_gene: NA; j_gene: TRBJ1-5; abundance: NA; v_gene: TRBV10-2; CDR3aa: CASSESPVGQPQHF; CDR3nt: TGCGCCAGCAGTGAGTCCCCCGTCGGTCAGCCCCAGCATTTT
d_gene: TRBD1; j_gene: TRBJ1-5; abundance: NA; v_gene: TRBV5-1; CDR3aa: CASSPGPGQGPQPQHF; CDR3nt: TGCGCCAGCAGCCCGGGCCCGGGACAGGGCCCTCAGCCCCAGCATTTT
d_gene: TRBD1; j_gene: TRBJ2-3; abundance: NA; v_gene: TRBV24-1; CDR3aa: CATSSTGGSTDTQYF; CDR3nt: TGTGCCACCAGCTCTACAGGGGGGAGCACAGATACGCAGTATTTT
d_gene: TRBD1; j_gene: TRBJ1-5; abundance: NA; v_gene: TRBV30; CDR3aa: CAWGMGQGDQPQHF; CDR3nt: TGTGCCTGGGGGATGGGACAGGGTGATCAGCCCCAGCATTTT
d_gene: NA; j_gene: TRBJ2-7; abundance: NA; v_gene: TRBV27; CDR3aa: CASSLVWVRTNEQYF; CDR3nt: TGTGCCAGCAGTTTAGTCTGGGTCAGGACTAACGAGCAGTACTTC
d_gene: NA; j_gene: TRBJ2-1; abundance: NA; v_gene: TRBV29-1; CDR3aa: CSARVFNYNEQFF; CDR3nt: TGCAGCGCCCGAGTGTTCAACTACAATGAGCAGTTCTTC
d_gene: TRBD2; j_gene: TRBJ2-2; abundance: NA; v_gene: TRBV6-6; CDR3aa: CASSRTSGGSSPGELFF; CDR3nt: TGTGCCAGCAGTCGGACTAGCGGGGGGTCCTCCCCGGGGGAGCTGTTTTTT
d_gene: TRBD1; j_gene: TRBJ1-5; abundance: few; v_gene: TRBV4-1; CDR3aa: CASSQYRGGSYQPQHF; CDR3nt: TGCGCCAGCAGCCAATACAGGGGGGGAAGCTATCAGCCCCAGCATTTT
d_gene: TRBD2; j_gene: TRBJ2-1; abundance: once; v_gene: TRBV5-1; CDR3aa: CASSVGLVRAGGYNEQFF; CDR3nt: TGCGCCAGCAGTGTAGGGTTAGTCCGAGCGGGAGGGTACAATGAGCAGTTCTTC
d_gene: NA; j_gene: TRBJ2-1; abundance: NA; v_gene: TRBV3-1/TRBV3-2; CDR3aa: CASSQARPSYNEQFF; CDR3nt: TGTGCCAGCAGCCAAGCGCGGCCCTCCTACAATGAGCAGTTCTTC
d_gene: NA; j_gene: TRBJ1-2; abundance: NA; v_gene: TRBV5-5; CDR3aa: CASSSGVGGVGYGYTF; CDR3nt: TGTGCCAGCAGCTCTGGGGTTGGAGGGGTCGGTTATGGCTACACCTTC
d_gene: NA; j_gene: TRBJ2-2; abundance: NA; v_gene: TRBV4-1; CDR3aa: CASSQPGGNTGELFF; CDR3nt: TGCGCCAGCAGCCAGCCCGGGGGGAACACCGGGGAGCTGTTTTTT
d_gene: TRBD1; j_gene: TRBJ2-2; abundance: NA; v_gene: TRBV10-2; CDR3aa: CASSATGGLNTGELFF; CDR3nt: TGCGCCAGCAGTGCCACAGGGGGACTGAACACCGGGGAGCTGTTTTTT
d_gene: TRBD1; j_gene: TRBJ2-1; abundance: NA; v_gene: TRBV4-1; CDR3aa: CASSQIALFGTGGSNEQFF; CDR3nt: TGCGCCAGCAGCCAAATCGCCCTATTTGGGACAGGGGGCTCTAATGAGCAGTTCTTC
d_gene: NA; j_gene: TRBJ1-2; abundance: NA; v_gene: TRBV2; CDR3aa: CASSVTDSPYGYTF; CDR3nt: TGTGCCAGCAGTGTAACGGACAGCCCCTATGGCTACACCTTC
d_gene: TRBD2; j_gene: TRBJ2-3; abundance: NA; v_gene: TRBV19; CDR3aa: CASSIIAGGPDTQYF; CDR3nt: TGTGCCAGTAGTATCATAGCGGGAGGGCCCGATACGCAGTATTTT
d_gene: NA; j_gene: TRBJ1-1; abundance: few; v_gene: TRBV5-1; CDR3aa: CASSSGQPNTEAFF; CDR3nt: TGCGCCAGCAGCTCAGGACAGCCGAACACTGAAGCTTTCTTT
d_gene: TRBD1; j_gene: TRBJ1-6; abundance: NA; v_gene: TRBV2; CDR3aa: CASRKDRGVFSPLHF; CDR3nt: TGTGCCAGCAGAAAGGACAGGGGGGTTTTTTCACCCCTCCACTTT
d_gene: TRBD1; j_gene: TRBJ2-5; abundance: NA; v_gene: TRBV2; CDR3aa: CASSARQGFQETQYF; CDR3nt: TGTGCCAGCAGCGCAAGACAGGGGTTTCAGGAGACCCAGTACTTC
d_gene: NA; j_gene: TRBJ2-2; abundance: once; v_gene: TRBV6-5; CDR3aa: CASSSSGGSNTGELFF; CDR3nt: TGTGCCAGCAGTTCCTCCGGCGGGTCGAACACCGGGGAGCTGTTTTTT
d_gene: NA; j_gene: TRBJ2-1; abundance: NA; v_gene: TRBV3-1/TRBV3-2; CDR3aa: CASSLNSGQSNEQFF; CDR3nt: TGTGCCAGCAGCCTTAACTCCGGACAGAGCAATGAGCAGTTCTTC
d_gene: NA; j_gene: TRBJ2-7; abundance: few; v_gene: TRBV30; CDR3aa: CAWSMSTGEQYF; CDR3nt: TGTGCCTGGAGTATGAGTACGGGCGAGCAGTACTTC
d_gene: TRBD2; j_gene: TRBJ2-2; abundance: NA; v_gene: TRBV5-1; CDR3aa: CASSLSGGSTGELFF; CDR3nt: TGCGCCAGCAGCTTAAGCGGGGGAAGCACCGGGGAGCTGTTTTTT
d_gene: NA; j_gene: TRBJ2-7; abundance: NA; v_gene: TRBV7-2; CDR3aa: CASSLMRQNYEQYF; CDR3nt: TGTGCCAGCAGCTTAATGAGACAGAACTACGAGCAGTACTTC
d_gene: NA; j_gene: TRBJ1-1; abundance: NA; v_gene: TRBV5-5; CDR3aa: CASSQQGYTEAFF; CDR3nt: TGTGCCAGCAGCCAACAGGGATACACTGAAGCTTTCTTT
d_gene: NA; j_gene: TRBJ2-1; abundance: NA; v_gene: TRBV12-2; CDR3aa: CASRLAREGYNEQFF; CDR3nt: TGTGCAAGTCGCTTAGCCCGGGAGGGCTACAATGAGCAGTTCTTC
d_gene: TRBD1; j_gene: TRBJ2-5; abundance: NA; v_gene: TRBV11-2; CDR3aa: CASSFLDRGQETQYF; CDR3nt: TGTGCCAGCAGCTTCCTGGACAGGGGCCAAGAGACCCAGTACTTC
d_gene: NA; j_gene: TRBJ1-1; abundance: NA; v_gene: TRBV7-9; CDR3aa: CASSLGANTEAFF; CDR3nt: TGTGCCAGCAGCTTAGGAGCTAACACTGAAGCTTTCTTT
d_gene: TRBD1; j_gene: TRBJ1-2; abundance: many; v_gene: TRBV7-9; CDR3aa: CASSQKGTVTVYGYTF; CDR3nt: TGTGCCAGCAGCCAGAAGGGGACAGTTACCGTCTATGGCTACACCTTC
d_gene: TRBD2; j_gene: TRBJ2-1; abundance: few; v_gene: TRBV11-2; CDR3aa: CASSLDTLAEINEQFF; CDR3nt: TGTGCCAGCAGCTTAGATACGCTAGCGGAGATCAATGAGCAGTTCTTC
d_gene: TRBD2; j_gene: TRBJ2-1; abundance: NA; v_gene: TRBV6-5; CDR3aa: CASSYSTGREQFF; CDR3nt: TGTGCCAGCAGTTACTCGACCGGGAGGGAGCAGTTCTTC
d_gene: TRBD2; j_gene: TRBJ2-1; abundance: NA; v_gene: TRBV2; CDR3aa: CASERGGYNEQFF; CDR3nt: TGTGCCAGCGAACGGGGGGGGTACAATGAGCAGTTCTTC
d_gene: TRBD2; j_gene: TRBJ2-7; abundance: once; v_gene: TRBV20-1; CDR3aa: CSASFRGGAYEQYF; CDR3nt: TGCAGTGCTAGTTTTCGCGGGGGAGCATACGAGCAGTACTTC
d_gene: TRBD1; j_gene: TRBJ1-6; abundance: few; v_gene: TRBV23-1; CDR3aa: CASSHDRGVYNSPLHF; CDR3nt: TGCGCCAGCAGTCACGACAGGGGCGTCTATAATTCACCCCTCCACTTT
d_gene: TRBD2; j_gene: TRBJ2-2; abundance: NA; v_gene: TRBV5-4; CDR3aa: CASSLVSGRARGTGELFF; CDR3nt: TGTGCCAGCAGCTTGGTAAGCGGGAGGGCCCGGGGTACCGGGGAGCTGTTTTTT
d_gene: TRBD1; j_gene: TRBJ2-3; abundance: NA; v_gene: TRBV11-1; CDR3aa: CASSRGTGGTDTQYF; CDR3nt: TGTGCCAGCAGCCGCGGGACAGGGGGCACAGATACGCAGTATTTT
d_gene: NA; j_gene: TRBJ2-2; abundance: once; v_gene: TRBV7-2; CDR3aa: CASSLPRGAGKNTGELFF; CDR3nt: TGTGCCAGCAGCCTCCCCCGGGGGGCGGGGAAGAACACCGGGGAGCTGTTTTTT
d_gene: TRBD1; j_gene: TRBJ2-7; abundance: NA; v_gene: TRBV2; CDR3aa: CASSVGQGSSYEQYF; CDR3nt: TGTGCCAGCAGTGTCGGACAGGGGAGCTCCTACGAGCAGTACTTC
d_gene: NA; j_gene: TRBJ1-1; abundance: NA; v_gene: TRBV6-5; CDR3aa: CASSWGGNTEAFF; CDR3nt: TGTGCCAGCAGTTGGGGGGGGAACACTGAAGCTTTCTTT
d_gene: TRBD2; j_gene: TRBJ2-3; abundance: NA; v_gene: TRBV19; CDR3aa: CASSIMFGGDPGTSAADTQYF; CDR3nt: TGTGCCAGTAGTATAATGTTCGGGGGCGATCCAGGGACTAGCGCCGCAGATACGCAGTATTTT
d_gene: NA; j_gene: TRBJ2-7; abundance: NA; v_gene: TRBV2; CDR3aa: CASREGIPYEQYF; CDR3nt: TGTGCCAGCAGGGAGGGGATTCCCTACGAGCAGTACTTC
d_gene: TRBD1; j_gene: TRBJ2-7; abundance: NA; v_gene: TRBV7-9; CDR3aa: CASSTQGRTGPIYEQYF; CDR3nt: TGTGCCAGCAGCACCCAAGGCCGGACAGGGCCAATCTACGAGCAGTACTTC
d_gene: TRBD2; j_gene: TRBJ2-1; abundance: NA; v_gene: TRBV2; CDR3aa: CASRKREAAYNEQFF; CDR3nt: TGTGCCAGCAGAAAGCGGGAGGCGGCCTACAATGAGCAGTTCTTC
d_gene: NA; j_gene: TRBJ1-4; abundance: NA; v_gene: TRBV5-3; CDR3aa: CARSSPRSATNEKLFF; CDR3nt: TGTGCCAGAAGCTCTCCGAGGAGTGCAACTAATGAAAAACTGTTTTTT
d_gene: TRBD1; j_gene: TRBJ1-2; abundance: NA; v_gene: TRBV28; CDR3aa: CASSLTQGGYGYTF; CDR3nt: TGTGCCAGCAGTTTAACCCAGGGGGGTTATGGCTACACCTTC
d_gene: NA; j_gene: TRBJ2-3; abundance: once; v_gene: TRBV7-9; CDR3aa: CASSPATSVITDTQYF; CDR3nt: TGTGCCAGCAGCCCCGCGACTAGTGTAATAACAGATACGCAGTATTTT
d_gene: TRBD1; j_gene: TRBJ2-5; abundance: NA; v_gene: TRBV9; CDR3aa: CASTVTGTLGETQYF; CDR3nt: TGTGCCAGCACTGTGACAGGGACGCTCGGAGAGACCCAGTACTTC
d_gene: TRBD2; j_gene: TRBJ2-5; abundance: NA; v_gene: TRBV2; CDR3aa: CASAGGGKETQYF; CDR3nt: TGTGCCAGCGCGGGCGGGGGAAAAGAGACCCAGTACTTC